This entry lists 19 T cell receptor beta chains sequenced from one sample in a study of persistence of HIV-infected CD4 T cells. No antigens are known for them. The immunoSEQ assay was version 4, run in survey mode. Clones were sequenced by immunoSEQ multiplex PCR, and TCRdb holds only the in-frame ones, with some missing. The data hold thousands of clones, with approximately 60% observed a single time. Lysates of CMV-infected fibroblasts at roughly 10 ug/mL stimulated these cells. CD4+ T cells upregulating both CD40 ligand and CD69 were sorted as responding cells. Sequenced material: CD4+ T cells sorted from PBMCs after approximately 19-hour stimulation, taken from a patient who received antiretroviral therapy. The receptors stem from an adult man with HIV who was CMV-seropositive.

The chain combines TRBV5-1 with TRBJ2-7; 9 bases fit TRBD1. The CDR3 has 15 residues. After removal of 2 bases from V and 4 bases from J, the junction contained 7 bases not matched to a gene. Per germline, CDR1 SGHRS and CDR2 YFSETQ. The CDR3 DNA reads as TGCGCCAGCAGCTTTACAGGGGGCGAGGGTTACGAGCAGTACTTC. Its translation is CASSFTGGEGYEQYF.

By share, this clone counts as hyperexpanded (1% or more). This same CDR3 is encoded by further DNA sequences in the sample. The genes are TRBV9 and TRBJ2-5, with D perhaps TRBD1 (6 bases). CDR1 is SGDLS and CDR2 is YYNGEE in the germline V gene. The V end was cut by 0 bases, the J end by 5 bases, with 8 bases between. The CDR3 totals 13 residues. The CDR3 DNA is TGTGCCAGCAGCGTAGCTAGGGGGGAGACCCAGTACTTC. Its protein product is CASSVARGETQYF.

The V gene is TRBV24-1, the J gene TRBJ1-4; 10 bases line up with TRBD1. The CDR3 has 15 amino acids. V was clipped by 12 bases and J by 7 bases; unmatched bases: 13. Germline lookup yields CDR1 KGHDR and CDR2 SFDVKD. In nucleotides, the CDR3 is TGTGCCCCAAGGACAGGGGGAATTGAAAGTGAAAAACTGTTTTTT. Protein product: CAPRTGGIESEKLFF.

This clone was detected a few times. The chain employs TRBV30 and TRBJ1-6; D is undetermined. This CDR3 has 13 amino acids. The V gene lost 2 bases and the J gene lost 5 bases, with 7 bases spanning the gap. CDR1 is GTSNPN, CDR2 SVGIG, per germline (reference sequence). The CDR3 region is CAWSRGNNSPLHF. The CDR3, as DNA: TGTGCCTGGAGTCGCGGCAATAATTCACCCCTCCACTTT.

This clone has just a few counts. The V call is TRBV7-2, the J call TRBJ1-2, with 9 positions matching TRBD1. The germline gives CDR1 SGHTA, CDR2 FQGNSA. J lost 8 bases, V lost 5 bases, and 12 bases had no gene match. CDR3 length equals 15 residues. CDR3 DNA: TGTGCCAGCAGCAACCGGGACAGGGTGACTTTGGGCTACACCTTC. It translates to CASSNRDRVTLGYTF.

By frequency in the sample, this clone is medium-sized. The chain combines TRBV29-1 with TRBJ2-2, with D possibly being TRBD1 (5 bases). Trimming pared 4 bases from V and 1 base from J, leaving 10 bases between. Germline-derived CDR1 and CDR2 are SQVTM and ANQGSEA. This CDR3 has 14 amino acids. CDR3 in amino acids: CSVVGRGNTGELFF. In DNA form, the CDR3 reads TGCAGCGTTGTCGGTAGGGGGAACACCGGGGAGCTGTTTTTT.

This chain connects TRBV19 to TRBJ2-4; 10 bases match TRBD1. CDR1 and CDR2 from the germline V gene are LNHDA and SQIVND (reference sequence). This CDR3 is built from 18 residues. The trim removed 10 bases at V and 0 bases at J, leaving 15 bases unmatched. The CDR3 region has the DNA TGTGCCACCCAAGGACAGGGGGACTTTCCCGTAGCCAAAAACATTCAGTACTTC. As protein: CATQGQGDFPVAKNIQYF.

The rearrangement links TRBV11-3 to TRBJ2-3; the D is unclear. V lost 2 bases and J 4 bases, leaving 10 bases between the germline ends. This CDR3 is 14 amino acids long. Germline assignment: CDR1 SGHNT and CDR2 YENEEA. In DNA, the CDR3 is TGTGCCAGCAGCTTAAGGTGGGCAGCAGATACGCAGTATTTT. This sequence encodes CASSLRWAADTQYF.

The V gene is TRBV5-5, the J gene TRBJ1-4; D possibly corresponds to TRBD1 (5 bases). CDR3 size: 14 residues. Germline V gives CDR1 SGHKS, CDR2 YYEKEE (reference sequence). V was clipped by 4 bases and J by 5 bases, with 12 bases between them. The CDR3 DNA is TGTGCCAGCAGCCTAACGGGGACCAATGAAAAACTGTTTTTT. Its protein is CASSLTGTNEKLFF. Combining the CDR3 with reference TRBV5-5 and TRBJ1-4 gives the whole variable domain DAGVTQSPTHLIKTRGQQVTLRCSPISGHKSVSWYQQVLGQGPQFIFQYYEKEERGRGNFPDRFSARQFPNYSSELNVNALLLGDSALYLCASSLTGTNEKLFFGSGTQLSVL.

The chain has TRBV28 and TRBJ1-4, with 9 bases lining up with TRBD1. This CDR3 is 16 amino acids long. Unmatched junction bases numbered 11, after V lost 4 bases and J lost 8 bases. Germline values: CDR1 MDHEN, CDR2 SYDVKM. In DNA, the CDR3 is TGTGCCAGCAGTTCCCGGGACAGGGCAGTAGGGGAAAAACTGTTTTTT. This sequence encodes CASSSRDRAVGEKLFF.

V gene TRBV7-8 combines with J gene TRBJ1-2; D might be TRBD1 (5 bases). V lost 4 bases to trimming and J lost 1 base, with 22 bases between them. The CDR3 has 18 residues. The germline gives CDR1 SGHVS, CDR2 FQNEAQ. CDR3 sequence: CASSWSRDGASINYGYTF. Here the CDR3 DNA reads TGTGCCAGCAGCTGGTCCCGGGACGGAGCCTCTATTAACTATGGCTACACCTTC.

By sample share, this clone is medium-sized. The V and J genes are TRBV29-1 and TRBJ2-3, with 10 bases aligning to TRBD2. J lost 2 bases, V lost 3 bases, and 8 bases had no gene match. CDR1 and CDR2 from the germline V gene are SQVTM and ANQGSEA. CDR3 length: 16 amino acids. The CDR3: CSVDPRTSGVTDTQYF. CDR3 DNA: TGCAGCGTTGATCCCCGGACTAGCGGCGTCACAGATACGCAGTATTTT.

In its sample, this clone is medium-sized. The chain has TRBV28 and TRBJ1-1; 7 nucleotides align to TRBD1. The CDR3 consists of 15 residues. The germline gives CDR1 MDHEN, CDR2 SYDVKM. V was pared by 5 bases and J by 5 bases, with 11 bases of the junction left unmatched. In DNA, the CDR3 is TGTGCCAGCAGTAGGAAAACAGGGGTAGGGACTGAAGCTTTCTTT. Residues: CASSRKTGVGTEAFF.

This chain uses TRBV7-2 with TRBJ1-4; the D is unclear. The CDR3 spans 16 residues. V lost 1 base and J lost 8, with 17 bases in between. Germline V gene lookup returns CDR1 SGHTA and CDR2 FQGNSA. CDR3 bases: TGTGCCAGCAGCTTAGGTGCCGGAGCAGCCCGGGAAAAACTGTTTTTT. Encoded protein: CASSLGAGAAREKLFF.

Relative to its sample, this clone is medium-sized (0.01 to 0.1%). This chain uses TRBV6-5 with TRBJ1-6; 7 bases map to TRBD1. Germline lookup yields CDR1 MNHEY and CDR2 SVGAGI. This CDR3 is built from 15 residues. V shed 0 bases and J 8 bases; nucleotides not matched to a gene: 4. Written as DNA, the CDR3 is TGTGCCAGCAGTTACTCCCGACAGGGAGATTCACCCCTCCACTTT. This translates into CASSYSRQGDSPLHF.

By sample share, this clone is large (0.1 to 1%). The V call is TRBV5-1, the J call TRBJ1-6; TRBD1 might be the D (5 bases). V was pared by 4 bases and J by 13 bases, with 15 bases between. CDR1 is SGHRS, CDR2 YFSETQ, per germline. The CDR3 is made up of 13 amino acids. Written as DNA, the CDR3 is TGCGCCAGCAGCCCGGAAGGGGAACGGCCCCTCCACTTT. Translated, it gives CASSPEGERPLHF.

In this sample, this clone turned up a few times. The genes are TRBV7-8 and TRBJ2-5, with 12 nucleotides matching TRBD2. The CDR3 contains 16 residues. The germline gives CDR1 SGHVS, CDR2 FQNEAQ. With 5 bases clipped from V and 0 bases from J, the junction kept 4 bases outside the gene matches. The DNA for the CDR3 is TGTGCCAGCAGCCGGACTAGCGGGACGTACCAAGAGACCCAGTACTTC. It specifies CASSRTSGTYQETQYF.

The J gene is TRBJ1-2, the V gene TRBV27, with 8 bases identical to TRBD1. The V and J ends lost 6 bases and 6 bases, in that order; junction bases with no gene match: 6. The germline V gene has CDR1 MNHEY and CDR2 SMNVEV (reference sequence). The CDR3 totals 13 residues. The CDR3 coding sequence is TGTGCCAGCAGCCCGGACAGGGTCCATGGCTACACCTTC. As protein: CASSPDRVHGYTF.

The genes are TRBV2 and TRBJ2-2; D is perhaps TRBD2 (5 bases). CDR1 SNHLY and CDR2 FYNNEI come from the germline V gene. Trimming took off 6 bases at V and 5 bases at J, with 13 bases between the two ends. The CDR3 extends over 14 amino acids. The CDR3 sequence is CASSGREGTGELFF. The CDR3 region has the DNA TGTGCCAGCAGCGGACGGGAAGGTACCGGGGAGCTGTTTTTT.